The 3 T cell receptor beta chains presented below share a single source sample, sequenced in a study of immune heterogeneity within non-small cell lung tumors. Multiplex PCR was performed with 32 V and 13 J primers, and it amplified TCR beta CDR3. TCRdb re-analysed the multiplex PCR reads in MiXCR, keeping a single row per CDR3 protein. The sample has approximately 3,300 distinct CDR3 sequences, around half seen once. Samples each supplied about 650 ng of bulk tumor genomic DNA as template. Multiple biopsies spaced far apart were taken from each primary tumor during surgery. Patients had untreated, newly diagnosed non-small cell lung cancer and underwent curative surgery. The sequenced sample was lung tumor tissue. These receptors originate from a man between 60 and 75 years old with non-small cell lung cancer.

This clonotype was counted a single time. V gene TRBV28 combines with J gene TRBJ2-1; 12 positions match TRBD2. Losses at the gene ends were 6 bases for V and 6 bases for J; bases not matched to a gene: 6. Looked up from germline, CDR1 is MDHEN and CDR2 is SYDVKM. The CDR3 length is 15 residues. CDR3 bases: TGTGCCAGCAGCTGGACTAGCGGGACCCCCAATGAGCAGTTCTTC. Translating gives CASSWTSGTPNEQFF.

Comment on this clonotype: A much more abundant neighbour one base away suggests this may be a read error. The V and J genes are TRBV6-2 or TRBV6-3 and TRBJ2-7; 7 bases map to TRBD1. Germline CDR1 MNHEY, CDR2 SVGEGT. This CDR3 is built from 15 residues. CDR3 DNA: TGTGCCAGCTGTTACTCGACCCGGACAGGCTACGAGCAGTACTTC. As protein: CASCYSTRTGYEQYF.

The chain employs TRBV19 and TRBJ1-6; 9 bases are shared with TRBD1. Germline CDR1 is LNHDA and CDR2 is SQIVND (reference sequence). This CDR3 contains 16 residues. The V gene end was trimmed by 4 bases and the J gene end by 10 bases; junction bases not matched to a gene: 11. The CDR3 coding sequence is TGTGCCAGTAGTAGAAGATCGGACAGGGGTGGCTCACCCCTCCACTTT. The encoded protein is CASSRRSDRGGSPLHF.